This TCR beta chain was sequenced in a study of cytomegalovirus exposure and HLA in healthy donors. Study-wide background: Out of about 179 million T cells, an earlier analysis found 117 million unique TCR beta sequences in total. The study's findings and limits: Some V segments could not be told apart, so they were left out, TRBV6-2 and TRBV6-3 among them. Later, an analysis found that common viral pathogens appeared to be linked with several of the most significant clusters. Later analysis revealed greater clonal expansion in HLA-associated TCR beta chains than in equally common others.

Primers included in the PCR were 60 Vbeta and 13 Jbeta primers. The data were produced by immunoSEQ multiplex PCR, yet TCRdb's version contains in-frame clones alone and is incomplete. The sample contains 60,000 to 90,000 clones, about 67% of which appear only once. For this clone: Its antigen is currently unknown.

V was pared by 5 bases and J by 1 base, with 10 bases between. Germline-derived CDR1 and CDR2 are SGHRS and YFSETQ. The CDR3 consists of 14 residues. Sequencing was carried out using PBMCs. The V and J genes are TRBV5-1 and TRBJ1-5; D might be TRBD1 (5 bases). The sequence derives from a man in his forties in good health and CMV-seropositive. In DNA form, the CDR3 reads TGCGCCAGCAGACCTGACAGCAGCAATCAGCCCCAGCATTTT. It translates to CASRPDSSNQPQHF. The variable domain in full, completed from reference TRBV5-1 and TRBJ1-5, reads KAGVTQTPRYLIKTRGQQVTLSCSPISGHRSVSWYQQTPGQGLQFLFEYFSETQRNKGNFPGRFSGRQFSNSRSEMNVSTLELGDSALYLCASRPDSSNQPQHFGDGTRLSIL.